Each of the 5 T cell receptor beta chains below was sequenced from the same sample in a study of blood T cell repertoires in COVID-19. Assay used: immunoSEQ multiplex PCR; TCRdb lists only in-frame clones, some missing. The table lists 140,000 to 150,000 clones, about 90% of them singletons. Input material: peripheral blood. The receptor source for this set is a man older than 75 with acute or convalescent COVID-19.

The rearrangement links TRBV6-1 to TRBJ2-1, with D tentatively TRBD2 (6 bases). The CDR3 loop spans 15 amino acids. In germline, CDR1 is MNHNS, CDR2 SASEGT. Between the trimmed V and J ends, which lost 3 bases and 12 bases, there was a span of 21 bases. CDR3 protein: CASSDNSRGLQGQFF. The CDR3 bases are TGTGCCAGCAGTGATAACTCCCGGGGGTTGCAAGGGCAGTTCTTC.

About this clone itself: Here the CDR3 omits its conserved ending phenylalanine or tryptophan, so a read error is the likely source. The DNA is omitted, as the CDR3 cannot be located on it reliably, and the CDR3 follows TCRdb's listing. CDR3 amino acids: CASSLIGDFSPMATPL. The chain couples TRBV6-6 to TRBJ1-2. The germline V gene has CDR1 MNHNY and CDR2 SVGAGI (reference sequence). The CDR3 length equals 16 residues, ends included.

The V gene is TRBV5-1, the J gene TRBJ1-1, with 8 bases fitting TRBD1. The CDR3 has 15 amino acids. The germline CDR1 and CDR2 sequences are SGHRS and YFSETQ. V was clipped by 4 bases and J by 6 bases; unmatched bases: 11. The CDR3, as DNA: TGCGCCAGCAGCAAAGACAGGGGCCCCTTCGCTGAAGCTTTCTTT. As protein: CASSKDRGPFAEAFF.

The chain links TRBV28 to TRBJ1-1; D is undetermined. This CDR3 comprises 12 residues. CDR1 and CDR2 from the germline V gene are MDHEN and SYDVKM. V was clipped by 5 bases and J by 5 bases, with 9 bases between them. Written as DNA, the CDR3 is TGTGCCAGCAGTACCACAGCAACTGAAGCTTTCTTT. Translation gives CASSTTATEAFF.

The V call is TRBV2, the J call TRBJ2-1, with 7 bases fitting TRBD2. Trimming cost V 3 bases and J 3 bases; bases outside gene matches: 8. The CDR3 runs 16 residues. Germline V lookup: CDR1 SNHLY, CDR2 FYNNEI. The CDR3 loop reads CASSDRTRPNYNEQFF. CDR3 DNA sequence: TGTGCCAGCAGTGATAGGACTAGGCCCAACTACAATGAGCAGTTCTTC.